Listed below are T cell receptor beta chains from one sample, sequenced in a study of blood T cell repertoires in COVID-19. Profiling relied on immunoSEQ multiplex PCR, and the TCRdb table lists in-frame clones only, not all of them. In the table there are roughly 380,000 clones, 70% to 90% of which are singletons. The source material was peripheral blood. The receptors originated from a woman aged 40 to 49 with COVID-19, enrolled during active disease. Each CDR3 is given with its conserved first and last residue. Each record gives: J gene, D gene, V gene, clone size, CDR3 DNA, CDR3 protein. A D gene is named only where the DNA matches it firmly. Clone size appears in some rows only: once, few, many, or a class for an expanded clone.

>TRBJ1-2|TRBD1|TRBV7-9|NA
TGTGCCAGCAGCCCGACAGGGGGACCGTATGGCTACACCTTC
CASSPTGGPYGYTF
>TRBJ1-2|NA|TRBV27|NA
TGTGCCAGCGCCGCACATCAGGGGAACTATGGCTACACCTTC
CASAAHQGNYGYTF
>TRBJ1-4|TRBD1|TRBV6-2/TRBV6-3|once
TGTGCCAGCAGTACCCGGACAGGGGATGAAAAACTGTTTTTT
CASSTRTGDEKLFF
>TRBJ2-3|NA|TRBV28|NA
TGTGCCAGCAGTTTTGCTGGCGGGTGGGCAGATACGCAGTATTTT
CASSFAGGWADTQYF
>TRBJ2-1|TRBD2|TRBV27|NA
TGTGCCAGCAGCGGACTAGCGGCTGGAGGTGAGCAGTTCTTC
CASSGLAAGGEQFF
>TRBJ1-2|NA|TRBV9|NA
TGTGCCAGCAGCGCCTCAGGAAAAACTAACTATGGCTACACCTTC
CASSASGKTNYGYTF
>TRBJ2-3|TRBD2|TRBV19|NA
TGTGCCAGTAGTATACTAGCGGGAACAGATACGCAGTATTTT
CASSILAGTDTQYF
>TRBJ2-5|TRBD2|TRBV9|NA
TGTGCCAGCAGCTTTAGCGGGAGGGCAGAGACCCAGTACTTC
CASSFSGRAETQYF
>TRBJ2-2|NA|TRBV7-9|NA
TGTGCCAGCACCGGGGGCCCGGTGGCCCCGAACACCGGGGAGCTGTTTTTT
CASTGGPVAPNTGELFF
>TRBJ2-4|NA|TRBV12-3/TRBV12-4|NA
TGTGCCAGCAGTCCCCAGGGCCAGAACATTCAGTACTTC
CASSPQGQNIQYF
>TRBJ2-5|NA|TRBV6-5|NA
TGTGCCAGCAGTTACGGAGGCAGATACCAAGAGACCCAGTACTTC
CASSYGGRYQETQYF
>TRBJ1-2|TRBD1|TRBV3-1/TRBV3-2|NA
TGTGCCAGCAGCCCCGCATCCGGGACAGGGGACTATGGCTACACCTTC
CASSPASGTGDYGYTF
>TRBJ1-4|TRBD1|TRBV4-3|few
TGCGCCAGCAGTTTACAGGGGGTTAAAAAACTGTTTTTT
CASSLQGVKKLFF
>TRBJ2-1|TRBD2|TRBV7-8|NA
TGTGCCAGCAGCTCTCGGACTAGCGGGAGGGGGAATGAGCAGTTCTTC
CASSSRTSGRGNEQFF
>TRBJ2-3|NA|TRBV24-1|NA
TGTGCCACCAGTGTCCCCAGAGGGGGCGGGGGCACAGATACGCAGTATTTT
CATSVPRGGGGTDTQYF